Sequencing of this T cell receptor (beta chain) was carried out in a study of blood T cell repertoires in COVID-19 (TCRdb year 2020). Background on the whole study: Samples covering the acute and convalescent phases of COVID-19 were provided by collaborators in the United States, Italy and Spain. The material from the prospective study consisted of cDNA or gDNA derived from T cells, B-cell-depleted T cells, or PBMCs. Deeply sampled blood TCRbeta repertoires from subjects exposed to, actively infected with, or recovered from COVID-19 were included in the dataset. The repertoires were made available in a free public database intended to serve as a resource for research on the immune response to SARS-CoV-2. The samples were drawn from two sources: the first 160 participants of the ongoing ImmuneRACE study, and about 1,300 subjects contributed by 6 global collaborators. A de-identified subject ID, COVID-19 status, age in years and sex were almost always included in the sample metadata. Where available, HLA class I and class II types were obtained from metadata supplied by the sample provider rather than from assay-based typing. What the work shows at the level of the full study, not this receptor alone: Clinical and demographic metadata were provided uncurated, with the amount varying by source and participant.

The immunoSEQ Assay, a bias-controlled multiplex PCR, was used to amplify TCRbeta CDR3 regions from genomic DNA. The paper's data handling went like this. Within the assay, amplification of reference gene primers was used to estimate how many nucleated cells each sample contained. Sequence reads were collapsed and filtered to measure the absolute abundance of every unique TCRbeta CDR3 rearrangement. Productive Simpson clonality was computed per sample as the square root of Simpson's diversity index over productive rearrangements. Not all clones reach the TCRdb copy of this immuneACCESS table, which keeps in-frame sequences only. Checked studies attribute under half of the gap to unresolved V genes and leave the rest unexplained. V and J calls and clone size are copied from that table; D and trimming were computed from the DNA. In this sample the table shows hundreds of thousands of clones, around 92% of which occur a single time. The ten biggest clones cover around 4% of the sample.

On this clone: No antigen is known for it. No much larger clonotype is one base removed from it; base qualities were not supplied.

Enrolling through a virtual design, the prospective study's participants ranged in age from about 18 to 89 years and lived across approximately 25 United States geographic areas. In the prospective study, cohorts were assigned on the basis of participant-reported clinical history obtained from a screening survey and a study questionnaire. In the prospective study, whole blood, serum and a nasopharyngeal or oropharyngeal swab were collected from each participant by mobile phlebotomists. Prospective study participants could optionally give additional blood draws and questionnaires over an approximately two-month period. Before DNA extraction, blood samples from the prospective study were shipped at room temperature or frozen. Sequences SGHTS (CDR1) and YDEGEE (CDR2) are obtained from the germline V gene. From the cysteine through the phenylalanine, the CDR3 covers 14 amino acids. The DNA shown is the 42-base CDR3, in frame from base 1. Relative to germline, V is missing 4 bases and J is missing 3 bases, with 7 bases of the junction outside any gene match.

The clonotype originates from a woman in her 30s with acute COVID-19. The chain is made from TRBV5-8 and TRBJ2-7, and TRBD1 aligns with 7 junction nucleotides. The sequenced sample consisted of PBMCs or T cells enriched from blood (not recorded which). The sequence in DNA is TGTGCCAGCAGCCTCACGGGACAGCTCTACGAGCAGTACTTC. Its protein reads: CASSLTGQLYEQYF.